The 19 T cell receptor beta chains presented below share a single source sample, sequenced in a study of T cells in Graves' hyperthyroidism and ophthalmopathy. TCR beta CDR3 sequences were amplified from RNA transcripts. TCR CDR3 regions were first amplified by RT-PCR with HTBI primers. Each CDR3 protein is one row after TCRdb ran MiXCR on the multiplex PCR reads. The sample consists of 450,000 to 700,000 distinct CDR3 sequences, about 45% of them appearing once. Material: peripheral blood or thyroid tissue (not recorded which). The receptors here all came from an adult woman with Graves' disease, either hyperthyroidism or ophthalmopathy (not recorded which).

This clonotype has at least ten counts. The chain joins TRBV19 to TRBJ1-2; D gene unclear. The CDR3 spans 15 residues. V lost 3 bases and J lost 3, with 14 bases in between. Germline lookup yields CDR1 LNHDA and CDR2 SQIVND (reference sequence). The CDR3 loop reads CASSITLSLDYGYTF. The CDR3, as DNA: TGTGCCAGTAGTATCACCCTCTCTCTCGACTATGGCTACACCTTC. Variable domain in full (rest from reference TRBV19 and TRBJ1-2): DGGITQSPKYLFRKEGQNVTLSCEQNLNHDAMYWYRQDPGQGLRLIYYSQIVNDFQKGDIAEGYSVSREKKESFPLTVTSAQKNPTAFYLCASSITLSLDYGYTFGSGTRLTVV.

This clonotype was picked up one time. V is TRBV2 and J is TRBJ1-5, with a possible D match to TRBD1 (6 bases). V lost 4 bases, J lost 14 bases, and 18 bases lay in between. The CDR3 spans 13 residues. Germline V CDR1 and CDR2: SNHLY, FYNNEI. CDR3 sequence: CASSGTRQATEHF. The CDR3 region has the DNA TGTGCCAGCAGTGGGACTCGACAGGCGACCGAGCATTTT.

Of note for this clonotype: A much bigger clone sits one base away, suggesting this may be a read error. The CDR3 sequence is CASSQGRGEHYF. CDR3 DNA sequence: TGCGCCAGCAGCCAAGGCCGCGGGGAGCACTACTTC. The chain has TRBV4-1 and TRBJ2-7; TRBD2 might be the D (6 bases). CDR3 length: 12 amino acids. Germline V gene sequence: CDR1 MGHRA, CDR2 YSYEKL.

CDR3 coding DNA: TGTGCCAGCAGCACCGGACCAAGGCATGAAAAACTGTTTTTT. This codes for CASSTGPRHEKLFF. This rearrangement joins TRBV7-9 to TRBJ1-4; D is uncertain. Per the germline V gene, CDR1 is SEHNR and CDR2 is FQNEAQ (reference sequence). Trimming pared 5 bases from V and 6 bases from J, leaving 13 bases between. The CDR3 has 14 residues.

At least ten counts were recorded for this clonotype. The chain joins TRBV4-2 to TRBJ1-2; D not resolved. Germline V gene lookup returns CDR1 LGHNA and CDR2 YNFKEQ. V lost 0 bases and J 2 bases, leaving 7 bases between the germline ends. CDR3 length equals 14 residues. This CDR3 reads CASSQDPDNYGYTF. The CDR3 DNA reads as TGTGCCAGCAGCCAAGACCCGGACAACTATGGCTACACCTTC.

This sequence joins TRBV24-1 and TRBJ2-5, with D unresolved. The germline V gene encodes CDR1 KGHDR and CDR2 SFDVKD. The CDR3 consists of 14 residues. V was trimmed by 12 bases and J by 2 bases, leaving 18 bases between them. DNA for the CDR3: TGTGCCGAAGTGTTGTCGGGCGTTCAAGAGACCCAGTACTTC. This sequence encodes CAEVLSGVQETQYF.

The chain recombines TRBV10-3 with TRBJ2-7; D is possibly TRBD2 (5 bases). The germline CDR1 and CDR2 sequences are ENHRY and SYGVKD. Deletions cut 2 bases from V and 4 bases from J, with 12 bases between. The CDR3 spans 14 residues. The CDR3 DNA is TGTGCCATCAGTGAGGGGCGGGCCCCGTACGAGCAGTACTTC. Translated, it gives CAISEGRAPYEQYF.

This clonotype was seen more than once but under ten times. The rearrangement joins TRBV7-9 to TRBJ2-2; D gene ambiguous. The V end was cut by 4 bases, the J end by 7 bases, with 13 bases between. The CDR3 runs to 14 residues. Per the germline V gene, CDR1 is SEHNR and CDR2 is FQNEAQ (reference sequence). The CDR3 sequence is CASSSDNEHGELFF. The CDR3 coding sequence is TGTGCCAGCAGCTCTGACAACGAACACGGGGAGCTGTTTTTT.

This clonotype was seen a few times. This chain joins TRBV7-9 and TRBJ1-2; D not certain. There are 12 residues in the CDR3. Trimming took off 2 bases at V and 12 bases at J, with 13 bases between the two ends. Germline V gene data show CDR1 as SEHNR and CDR2 as FQNEAQ (reference sequence). CDR3: CASSLYQAGNTF. CDR3 in DNA: TGTGCCAGCAGCTTATACCAGGCTGGAAACACCTTC.

The sample holds many counts of this clonotype. The chain carries TRBV12-3 or TRBV12-4 and TRBJ1-1; the D gene is possibly TRBD1 (5 bases). Trimming removed 7 bases at V and 5 bases at J, with 14 bases between. This CDR3 has 13 residues. The CDR3 sequence: CASTLTVGTEAFF. As DNA, the CDR3 is TGTGCCAGCACCCTGACAGTCGGTACTGAAGCTTTCTTT.

This chain connects TRBV20-1 to TRBJ2-7, with D perhaps assigned TRBD1 or TRBD2 (5 bases each). This CDR3 has 14 amino acids. V dropped 6 bases and J dropped 1 base, with 16 bases sitting between them. Germline V gives CDR1 DFQATT, CDR2 SNEGSKA (reference sequence). Here the CDR3 DNA reads TGCAGTGCCACTAACCGGGACGGGTCCTACGAGCAGTACTTC. Protein product: CSATNRDGSYEQYF.

The rearrangement uses TRBV2 and TRBJ2-7; perhaps TRBD1 as D (6 bases). The V end lost 6 bases, the J end lost 7 bases, and 13 bases lay between the germline ends. The CDR3 runs to 12 residues. In germline, CDR1 is SNHLY, CDR2 FYNNEI. CDR3 bases: TGTGCCAGCAGCGGACAGCCGGAGGAGCAGTACTTC. Translation: CASSGQPEEQYF.

This clonotype was seen a handful of times. This chain uses TRBV7-9 with TRBJ2-6; D not resolved. This CDR3 has 14 residues. V was pared by 6 bases and J by 2 bases, with 8 bases between. Per the germline V gene, CDR1 is SEHNR and CDR2 is FQNEAQ (reference sequence). This chain's CDR3 is CASSRSAGANVLTF. The CDR3 DNA follows: TGTGCCAGCAGTCGGTCGGCTGGGGCCAACGTCCTGACTTTC.

The table lists this clonotype with many counts. CDR3 nucleotide sequence: TGCGCCAGCTACGCCCGGGGGCCTATCGGGAACACTGAAGCTTTCTTT. Its protein is CASYARGPIGNTEAFF. The chain carries TRBV4-1 and TRBJ1-1; D is perhaps TRBD1 (6 bases). The germline gives CDR1 MGHRA, CDR2 YSYEKL. CDR3 length: 16 residues. Trimming removed 8 bases from V and 1 base from J, with 20 bases in between.

V usage is TRBV2 and J usage is TRBJ1-2; D uncertain. The V gene lost 8 bases and the J gene lost 5 bases, with 18 bases spanning the gap. Looked up from germline, CDR1 is SNHLY and CDR2 is FYNNEI. CDR3 size: 14 residues. The CDR3 loop reads CASGPGQLFYGYTF. The CDR3 DNA reads TGTGCCAGCGGTCCGGGCCAGCTTTTTTATGGCTACACCTTC.

The chain combines TRBV28 with TRBJ1-2; tentative D call: TRBD1 (5 bases). The CDR3 spans 17 residues. V lost 4 bases and J lost 3, with 21 bases in between. Germline CDR1 and CDR2: MDHEN and SYDVKM. CDR3 region: CASSSGTESSRDYGYTF. Here the CDR3 DNA reads TGTGCCAGCAGTTCCGGGACCGAGTCTTCCCGGGACTATGGCTACACCTTC.

The chain joins TRBV7-9 to TRBJ2-2; tentative D call: TRBD1 (5 bases). The length of the CDR3 is 15 residues. Trimming removed 4 bases at V and 4 bases at J, with 13 bases between. CDR1 and CDR2 from the germline V gene are SEHNR and FQNEAQ (reference sequence). CDR3 protein: CASSSTASGTGELFF. The CDR3 DNA is TGTGCCAGCAGCTCGACAGCGTCGGGCACCGGGGAGCTGTTTTTT.

The J gene is TRBJ2-2, the V gene TRBV13; TRBD1 might be the D (5 bases). Trimming shortened V by 0 bases and J by 7 bases, and 15 bases separated the two germline ends. Germline CDR1 is PRHDT and CDR2 is FYEKMQ (reference sequence). This CDR3 is built from 16 residues. CDR3 protein: CASSLGTAGPIGELFF. The DNA for the CDR3 is TGTGCCAGCAGCTTAGGAACGGCAGGGCCTATCGGGGAGCTGTTTTTT.

The rearrangement links TRBV20-1 to TRBJ1-1; 8 bases are a match to TRBD1. In germline, CDR1 is DFQATT, CDR2 SNEGSKA (reference sequence). This CDR3 is 14 amino acids long. V lost 4 bases to trimming and J lost 3 bases; unmatched junction nucleotides: 7. CDR3 residues: CSAKTGGSYTEAFF. The CDR3 nucleotides are TGCAGTGCTAAAACAGGGGGATCGTACACTGAAGCTTTCTTT.